This is a list of T cell receptor beta chains from one sample in a study of T cells in narcolepsy. Sequencing was performed with immunoSEQ multiplex PCR; in TCRdb, only in-frame clones are kept and a portion is missing. The sample records under 40,000 clones, roughly three quarters being singletons. The sample taken for sequencing was CD45RA- memory CD4+ T cells from PBMCs. These receptors all stem from a human donor with narcolepsy. Each CDR3 is given with its conserved first and last residue. A D gene is named only where the DNA matches it firmly. Size is omitted from some rows. Given values are once, few, many or a class for expanded clones.

D: NA
V: TRBV9
J: TRBJ2-5
size: NA
CDR3: CASSVGPKGGTQYF
DNA: TGTGCCAGCAGCGTGGGACCCAAGGGAGGGACCCAGTACTTC

D: NA
V: TRBV6-1
J: TRBJ2-7
size: NA
CDR3: CACGGIYEQYF
DNA: TGTGCCTGTGGGGGGATCTACGAGCAGTACTTC

D: TRBD2
V: TRBV27
J: TRBJ2-2
size: NA
CDR3: CASSLTSGRAGELFF
DNA: TGTGCCAGCAGTTTGACTAGCGGGAGGGCCGGGGAGCTGTTTTTT

D: NA
V: TRBV21-1
J: TRBJ2-7
size: NA
CDR3: CASSQRERAYEQYF
DNA: TGTGCCAGCAGCCAGCGGGAGCGCGCCTACGAGCAGTACTTC

D: NA
V: TRBV6-5
J: TRBJ1-5
size: NA
CDR3: CASSFSQGQPQHF
DNA: TGTGCCAGCAGTTTCTCCCAGGGTCAGCCCCAGCATTTT

D: TRBD2
V: TRBV10-2
J: TRBJ2-2
size: NA
CDR3: CASRDSGRASGVFGELFF
DNA: TGCGCCAGCAGGGATAGCGGGAGGGCCTCCGGAGTTTTCGGGGAGCTGTTTTTT

D: NA
V: TRBV11-3
J: TRBJ2-2
size: NA
CDR3: CTSSRTGELFF
DNA: TGTACCAGCAGCCGCACCGGGGAGCTGTTTTTT

D: TRBD1
V: TRBV9
J: TRBJ2-5
size: NA
CDR3: CASSVGGRTGVQETQYF
DNA: TGTGCCAGCAGCGTAGGTGGGCGGACAGGCGTACAAGAGACCCAGTACTTC

D: NA
V: TRBV19
J: TRBJ2-7
size: NA
CDR3: CASSIDHGTKRLNF
DNA: TGTGCCAGTAGTATAGATCACGGGACAAAAAGACTAAACTTC

D: NA
V: TRBV6-5
J: TRBJ2-7
size: NA
CDR3: CASSYPGAGNEQYF
DNA: TGTGCCAGCAGTTACCCCGGAGCGGGCAACGAGCAGTACTTC

D: TRBD1
V: TRBV30
J: TRBJ2-7
size: NA
CDR3: CAWGGNKPGQSSSYEQYF
DNA: TGTGCCTGGGGGGGAAACAAACCGGGACAGTCCAGCTCCTACGAGCAGTACTTC

D: NA
V: TRBV9
J: TRBJ2-1
size: NA
CDR3: CASSVGQGSSYNEQFF
DNA: TGTGCCAGCAGCGTAGGGCAGGGGTCCTCCTACAATGAGCAGTTCTTC

D: TRBD2
V: TRBV4-2
J: TRBJ2-5
size: NA
CDR3: CASSQAWEREETQYF
DNA: TGTGCCAGCAGCCAAGCATGGGAGCGGGAGGAGACCCAGTACTTC

D: NA
V: TRBV5-1
J: TRBJ2-3
size: NA
CDR3: CASSSGRGRTDTQYF
DNA: TGCGCCAGCAGCTCTGGGAGGGGGCGTACAGATACGCAGTATTTT

D: NA
V: TRBV14
J: TRBJ2-3
size: NA
CDR3: CASSLPRPVDTQYF
DNA: TGTGCCAGCAGCCTCCCCCGTCCGGTGGATACGCAGTATTTT

D: NA
V: TRBV5-6
J: TRBJ2-1
size: NA
CDR3: CASSLFSANNEQFF
DNA: TGTGCCAGCAGCCTGTTTAGCGCCAACAATGAGCAGTTCTTC

D: NA
V: TRBV4-3
J: TRBJ2-7
size: NA
CDR3: CASSQDNFPGSEQYF
DNA: TGCGCCAGCAGCCAAGATAATTTCCCGGGCTCCGAGCAGTACTTC

D: TRBD1
V: TRBV29-1
J: TRBJ1-1
size: NA
CDR3: CSVNRGLNTEAFF
DNA: TGCAGCGTTAACAGGGGGCTGAACACTGAAGCTTTCTTT

D: NA
V: TRBV5-1
J: TRBJ2-3
size: NA
CDR3: CASSFKQGVQTDTQYF
DNA: TGCGCCAGCAGCTTTAAACAGGGAGTACAAACAGATACGCAGTATTTT

D: NA
V: TRBV6-5
J: TRBJ1-2
size: once
CDR3: CASSEEFDHYGYTF
DNA: TGTGCCAGCAGTGAAGAGTTCGACCACTATGGCTACACCTTC

D: NA
V: TRBV5-8
J: TRBJ2-7
size: once
CDR3: CASSPRGGLPSYEQYF
DNA: TGTGCCAGCAGCCCGCGGGGCGGCCTGCCCTCCTACGAGCAGTACTTC

D: NA
V: TRBV11-2
J: TRBJ2-5
size: few
CDR3: CASSPLRREETQYF
DNA: TGTGCCAGCAGCCCACTACGGAGGGAAGAGACCCAGTACTTC

D: NA
V: TRBV9
J: TRBJ2-1
size: NA
CDR3: CASSPPAVSYNEQFF
DNA: TGTGCCAGCAGCCCCCCGGCGGTGTCCTACAATGAGCAGTTCTTC

D: TRBD1
V: TRBV5-1
J: TRBJ2-5
size: NA
CDR3: CASSFTDRGSSETQYF
DNA: TGCGCCAGCAGCTTTACCGACAGGGGGTCGAGTGAGACCCAGTACTTC

D: TRBD2
V: TRBV7-8
J: TRBJ2-1
size: NA
CDR3: CASSLAIGGSVGEQFF
DNA: TGTGCCAGCAGCTTAGCGATCGGCGGGAGCGTCGGTGAGCAGTTCTTC

D: NA
V: TRBV11-3
J: TRBJ2-7
size: once
CDR3: CASSISYEQYF
DNA: TGTGCCAGCAGCATCTCCTACGAGCAGTACTTC

D: NA
V: TRBV30
J: TRBJ2-5
size: NA
CDR3: CAWSVSGTRETQYF
DNA: TGTGCCTGGAGTGTTTCAGGAACGAGAGAGACCCAGTACTTC

D: NA
V: TRBV2
J: TRBJ2-5
size: NA
CDR3: CASSEGGTYQETQYF
DNA: TGTGCCAGCAGTGAAGGGGGGACCTACCAAGAGACCCAGTACTTC

D: NA
V: TRBV2
J: TRBJ1-3
size: few
CDR3: CASSEGRANSGNTIYF
DNA: TGTGCCAGCAGTGAGGGCAGGGCCAACTCTGGAAACACCATATATTTT